One TCR beta chain is described in this entry. What it binds is unknown. Compared with germline, one end of the junction differs, possibly owing to a read error. Patients had received no treatment of any kind before thyroid surgery. These data come from a study of metastatic and nonmetastatic thyroid tumors. Study details: The authors compared repertoires across blood and tumor or nodule tissue from malignant and benign thyroid patients. Study-wide points: Reported TCR beta diversity, measured in blood and tumor, was significantly higher for malignant thyroid tumors than for benign nodules.

The germline V gene encodes CDR1 GTSNPN and CDR2 SVGIG (reference sequence). There are 15 residues in the CDR3. Under the authors' procedure: In papillary thyroid cancer, a distant-metastasis classifier was built using CDR3 differences across clinicopathological groups. TCRdb ran MiXCR on the PCR reads. The V and J calls follow TCRdb's processing rather than the paper's. The profile shows 30,000 or so clones, around a sixth of them singletons. The TCR originated in a female donor with papillary thyroid cancer or a benign thyroid nodule (not recorded which). Some clones in this sample may be carry-over from other donors' samples. J is TRBJ2-1 and V is TRBV30, with 9 bases that match TRBD2. The sequenced sample was blood. CDR3 sequence reads: CAWSLGAGGNNEQFF. CDR3 sequence (DNA): TGTGCCTGGAGTCTCGGAGCGGGGGGCAACAATGAACAGTTCTTC.